This TCR beta chain originates from a study of regulatory T cells in long-lasting Graves disease. This clonotype was recorded a few times. Time point in this sample: persistent/refractory GD, antithyroid drugs over 5 years with positive TRAb. Generation of the TCR library employed RNA extracted from PBMCs. From germline, CDR1 is MNHNS and CDR2 SASEGT. With V trimmed by 6 bases and J by 1 base, 12 bases remained unmatched. This CDR3 spans 18 amino acids. Arm-PCR with iRepertoire HTBI primers amplified the CDR3 regions for these TCR beta libraries. Each CDR3 protein gets one entry after TCRdb re-called the multiplex PCR reads with MiXCR. The sample holds 500,000 to 700,000 distinct CDR3 sequences, approximately 29% seen once.

The gene calls are TRBV6-1 and TRBJ1-5; 10 bases are shared with TRBD1. The TCR was taken from a female donor with Graves disease. The material was peripheral blood mononuclear cells (PBMCs), obtained when the disease was refractory, from a patient treated with antithyroid drugs. The DNA for the CDR3 is TGTGCCAGCAGCGGGACAGGGGTGGTAATCGGAAGCAATCAGCCCCAGCATTTT. Its translation is CASSGTGVVIGSNQPQHF.